The clone carrying this T cell receptor (beta chain) was detected ten times or more. The antigen is not known. This specimen belongs to a study of T cells after yellow fever vaccination. Study at large: Any fraction with a low cell number was prepared using SMART-Seq v4 Ultra Low Input. Study observations and caveats: Detected again after the booster were most primary-vaccination clones, at nearly 97% CD4 and 88% CD8.

TCRdb fed the 5' RACE reads into MiXCR, producing one record per CDR3 protein. The table includes hundreds of thousands of distinct CDR3 sequences, about 9.5% detected once. CDR1 is SGHTA, CDR2 FQGTGA, per germline. Between the trimmed V and J ends, which lost 2 bases and 9 bases, there was a span of 11 bases. The CDR3 totals 13 residues. The receptor was derived from a young man who received the YFV17D yellow fever vaccine. The rearrangement uses TRBV7-3 and TRBJ2-1; possibly TRBD2 for D (5 bases). Sequenced material: PBMCs, taken on the day of the first yellow fever vaccination. The CDR3 nucleotides read TGTGCCAGCAGCTTATTTGGGAGCGGTGAGCAGTTCTTC. It yields the protein CASSLFGSGEQFF. Combining the CDR3 with reference TRBV7-3 and TRBJ2-1 gives the whole variable domain GAGVSQTPSNKVTEKGKYVELRCDPISGHTALYWYRQSLGQGPEFLIYFQGTGAADDSGLPNDRFFAVRPEGSVSTLKIQRTERGDSAVYLCASSLFGSGEQFFGPGTRLTVL.